The entry below describes one TCR beta chain. This clonotype was seen ten or more times. The antigen it recognizes is unknown. There are no base qualities to consult, and no much larger clone falls within one base. Sequencing relied on an Illumina HiSeq 2000. Multiplex PCR amplification was used to generate the TCR beta chain libraries. The amplified TCR beta chain products were analyzed by high-throughput sequencing. The raw public reads went through TCRdb reprocessing: fastp at Q25, MiXCR clone calling, in-frame beta chains kept. When rows share a CDR3 protein, they turn into one entry using the most common DNA and genes. The sample contains around 25,000 distinct CDR3 sequences, roughly 21% of them found a single time. The ten largest account for about 14% of the sample. The CDR3 measures 15 amino acids from cysteine to phenylalanine. The retained sequence is limited to the CDR3, 45 bases, with the frame set at the first base. According to the germline V gene, CDR1 reads MNHNS and CDR2 reads SASEGT. Trimming leaves V shorter by 8 bases and J shorter by 7 bases, with the junction holding 10 bases beyond the gene matches.

The record originates from a study of breast tumors, draining lymph nodes, adjacent tissues (dated by TCRdb to between 2015 and 2016). Context from the whole study: In breast cancer patients, the study compared the TCR beta repertoires of tumor, adjacent nontumor tissue and axillary lymph nodes. In human breast cancer, the study set out to assess how tumor, surrounding tissue and draining lymph node repertoires relate to one another and whether T cells might be exchanged between them. Study-wide conclusions, independent of this receptor: The data were judged consistent with most tumor T cells deriving from the lymph node and then expanding within tumor tissue. Tumor and nontumor tissue repertoires were found to be significantly more similar in luminal-like than in basal-like breast cancer. The conclusion that tumor T cells originate in lymph nodes was presented as consistent with a hypothesis rather than as directly demonstrated. Tumors showed preferential V and J gene usage, and their T-cell repertoire diversity fell below that of lymph nodes yet above that of nontumor tissue.

Here the chain combines TRBV6-1 and TRBJ2-1; 11 of the junction bases match TRBD2. The sample was breast tumor tissue. This clonotype originated in a female donor with breast cancer. Some clones in this sample may be carry-over from other donors' samples. The CDR3 reads CASGAGTSGRNEQFF. In nucleotide form, the sequence is TGTGCCAGCGGAGCGGGGACTAGCGGAAGAAATGAGCAGTTCTTC.